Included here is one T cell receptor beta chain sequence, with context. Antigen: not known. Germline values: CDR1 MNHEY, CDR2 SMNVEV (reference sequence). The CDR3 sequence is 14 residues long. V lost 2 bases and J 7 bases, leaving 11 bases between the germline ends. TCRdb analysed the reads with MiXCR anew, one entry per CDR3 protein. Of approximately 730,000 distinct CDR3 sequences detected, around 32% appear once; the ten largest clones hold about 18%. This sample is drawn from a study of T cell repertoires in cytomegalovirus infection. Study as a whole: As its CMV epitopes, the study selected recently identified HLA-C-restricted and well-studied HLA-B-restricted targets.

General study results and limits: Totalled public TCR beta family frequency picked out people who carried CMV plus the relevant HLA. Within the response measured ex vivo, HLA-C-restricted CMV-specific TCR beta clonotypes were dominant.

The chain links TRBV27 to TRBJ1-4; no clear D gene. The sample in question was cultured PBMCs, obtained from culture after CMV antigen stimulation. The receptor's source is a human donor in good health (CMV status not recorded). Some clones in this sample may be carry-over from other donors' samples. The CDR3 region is CASSLGGSSEKLFF. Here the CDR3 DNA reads TGTGCCAGCAGTTTAGGAGGATCGAGTGAAAAACTGTTTTTT.